This T cell receptor (beta chain) was retrieved from a study of T cell repertoires in cytomegalovirus infection. In TCRdb, the reads were re-called with MiXCR into one record per CDR3 protein. This sample has more than 400,000 distinct CDR3 sequences; approximately 26% occur once, and the top ten carry around 14%. Overall study results and limits: HLA-C-restricted TCR beta clonotypes specific for CMV led the ex vivo response.

On this clonotype: Antigen: not known.

Trimming shortened V by 7 bases and J by 4 bases, and 18 bases separated the two germline ends. Germline lookup yields CDR1 SEHNR and CDR2 FQNEAQ (reference sequence). The CDR3 loop spans 15 amino acids. Specimen: PBMCs. The sequence derives from a human donor in good health (CMV status not recorded). Some clones in this sample may be carry-over from other donors' samples. The rearrangement joins TRBV7-9 to TRBJ2-3; D perhaps matches TRBD2 (5 bases). CDR3 region: CASTPRGGPADTQYF. Written as DNA, the CDR3 is TGTGCCAGCACCCCCCGGGGTGGTCCCGCAGATACGCAGTATTTT.